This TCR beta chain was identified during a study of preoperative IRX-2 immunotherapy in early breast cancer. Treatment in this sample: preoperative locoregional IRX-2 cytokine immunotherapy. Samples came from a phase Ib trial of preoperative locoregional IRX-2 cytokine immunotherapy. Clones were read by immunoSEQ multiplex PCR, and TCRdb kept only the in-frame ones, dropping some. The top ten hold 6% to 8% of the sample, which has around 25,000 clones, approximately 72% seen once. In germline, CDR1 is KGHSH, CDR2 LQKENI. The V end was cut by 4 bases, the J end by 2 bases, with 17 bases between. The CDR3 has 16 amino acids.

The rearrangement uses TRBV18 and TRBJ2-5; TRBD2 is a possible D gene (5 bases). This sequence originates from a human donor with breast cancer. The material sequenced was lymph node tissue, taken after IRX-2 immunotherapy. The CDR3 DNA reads TGTGCCAGCTCACGGCGAAAGCGTAGGGAGCAAGAGACCCAGTACTTC. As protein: CASSRRKRREQETQYF. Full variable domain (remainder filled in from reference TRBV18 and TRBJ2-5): NAGVMQNPRHLVRRRGQEARLRCSPMKGHSHVYWYRQLPEEGLKFMVYLQKENIIDESGMPKERFSAEFPKEGPSILRIQQVVRGDSAAYFCASSRRKRREQETQYFGPGTRLLVL.